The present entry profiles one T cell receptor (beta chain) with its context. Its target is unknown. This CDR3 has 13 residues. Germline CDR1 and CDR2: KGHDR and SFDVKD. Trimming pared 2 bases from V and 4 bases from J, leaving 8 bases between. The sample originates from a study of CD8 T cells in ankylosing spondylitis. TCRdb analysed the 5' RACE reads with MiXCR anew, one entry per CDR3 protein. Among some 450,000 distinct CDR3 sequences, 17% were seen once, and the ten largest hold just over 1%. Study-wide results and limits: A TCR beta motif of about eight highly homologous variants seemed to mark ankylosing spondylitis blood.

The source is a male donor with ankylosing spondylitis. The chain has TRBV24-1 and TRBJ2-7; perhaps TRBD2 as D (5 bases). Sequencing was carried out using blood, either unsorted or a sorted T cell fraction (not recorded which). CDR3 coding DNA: TGTGCCACCAGTGATTCGGACTTATACGAGCAGTACTTC. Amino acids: CATSDSDLYEQYF.